This is a list of T cell receptor beta chains from one sample in a study of control samples from healthy donors and cancer patients. Generated by immunoSEQ multiplex PCR, the TCRdb table keeps only in-frame clones and is missing some. The sample lists 50,000 or so clones, 90% to 96% seen once, with around 0.99% in the top ten. The sample was blood. The receptors come from a woman aged 18 to 35 in good health. CDR3s include the opening cysteine and the closing phenylalanine or tryptophan. The D gene is left open where the match is weak. Not all rows give a size; the values are once, few, many and, for expanded clones, a class.

J	D	size	V	CDR3	DNA
TRBJ1-1	NA	NA	TRBV20-1	CSARVPTEAFF	TGCAGTGCTAGAGTCCCGACTGAAGCTTTCTTT
TRBJ2-1	NA	NA	TRBV28	CASSLLTTYNEQFF	TGTGCCAGCAGTTTGCTGACCACCTACAATGAGCAGTTCTTC
TRBJ1-2	NA	NA	TRBV28	CASRATGSYGYTF	TGTGCCAGCAGGGCGACAGGATCCTATGGCTACACCTTC
TRBJ2-3	NA	NA	TRBV18	CASEIDSTDTQYF	TGTGCCAGCGAAATAGATAGCACAGATACGCAGTATTTT
TRBJ1-4	NA	NA	TRBV5-1	CASSLEKGNEKLFF	TGCGCCAGCAGCCTGGAGAAAGGGAATGAAAAACTGTTTTTT
TRBJ2-1	NA	NA	TRBV7-9	CASSFAISNEQFF	TGTGCCAGCAGCTTTGCTATCTCGAATGAGCAGTTCTTC
TRBJ1-4	NA	NA	TRBV19	CASSSGAFNEKLFF	TGTGCCAGTAGTTCAGGGGCTTTTAATGAAAAACTGTTTTTT
TRBJ1-1	TRBD1	few	TRBV18	CASSPRQGGNTEAFF	TGTGCCAGCTCACCCAGACAGGGGGGGAACACTGAAGCTTTCTTT
TRBJ2-7	TRBD2	NA	TRBV20-1	CSASRGLAGGSSYEQYF	TGCAGTGCTAGTCGAGGTCTAGCGGGGGGCTCCTCCTACGAGCAGTACTTC
TRBJ2-1	NA	NA	TRBV18	CASSLTESSYNEQFF	TGTGCCAGCTCCTTGACTGAGAGCTCCTACAATGAGCAGTTCTTC
TRBJ1-5	NA	once	TRBV7-2	CASSFQRSQPQHF	TGTGCCAGCAGCTTCCAAAGGAGTCAGCCCCAGCATTTT
TRBJ1-5	NA	NA	TRBV6-5	CASRNREGGNQPQHF	TGTGCCAGCAGAAACAGGGAGGGCGGCAATCAGCCCCAGCATTTT
TRBJ1-5	NA	once	TRBV12-3/TRBV12-4	CASSLTGYQPQHF	TGTGCCAGCAGCCTAACAGGTTATCAGCCCCAGCATTTT
TRBJ2-5	NA	NA	TRBV3-1/TRBV3-2	CASSITEIQETQYF	TGTGCCAGCAGCATTACAGAGATCCAAGAGACCCAGTACTTC
TRBJ1-4	TRBD1	NA	TRBV18	CASSTGTGKEKLFF	TGTGCCAGCTCTACCGGGACAGGGAAGGAAAAACTGTTTTTT
TRBJ1-1	NA	NA	TRBV28	CASSLRAGEAFF	TGTGCCAGCAGTTTAAGGGCTGGTGAAGCTTTCTTT
TRBJ1-1	NA	NA	TRBV7-2	CASSLHWVWTEAFF	TGTGCCAGCAGCTTACATTGGGTATGGACTGAAGCTTTCTTT
TRBJ2-3	NA	NA	TRBV27	CASSPINRVQDTQYF	TGTGCCAGCAGTCCAATAAACAGGGTCCAAGATACGCAGTATTTT
TRBJ1-6	TRBD1	NA	TRBV30	CAWSVGGQGNSPLHF	TGTGCCTGGAGCGTGGGGGGACAGGGTAATTCACCCCTCCACTTT
TRBJ1-1	TRBD1	NA	TRBV5-4	CASSLAGQLGVEAFF	TGTGCCAGCAGCTTGGCGGGACAGCTGGGTGTGGAGGCTTTCTTT
TRBJ1-2	TRBD1	once	TRBV6-5	CASNAGTGLYGYTF	TGTGCCAGCAACGCCGGGACAGGGCTCTATGGCTACACCTTC
TRBJ1-2	TRBD1	NA	TRBV6-1	CASSEVPIRQGHGYTF	TGTGCCAGCAGTGAAGTGCCAATCAGACAGGGCCATGGCTACACCTTC
TRBJ1-6	TRBD1	NA	TRBV27	CASSSYRGGDSPLHF	TGTGCCAGCAGTTCATACAGGGGAGGGGATTCACCCCTCCACTTT
TRBJ1-3	NA	NA	TRBV19	CASSPIGVSLSGNTIYF	TGTGCCAGTAGTCCAATAGGGGTTTCTCTCTCTGGAAACACCATATATTTT
TRBJ2-1	TRBD2	NA	TRBV28	CASSLIRLAVGSYNEQFF	TGTGCCAGCAGTTTAATTAGGCTAGCGGTGGGTTCCTACAATGAGCAGTTCTTC
TRBJ1-1	NA	NA	TRBV6-6	CASRNAGAEGTEAFF	TGTGCCAGCAGGAACGCAGGGGCGGAGGGCACTGAAGCTTTCTTT
TRBJ1-1	NA	NA	TRBV19	CASSIGIQGNTEAFF	TGTGCCAGTAGTATAGGAATTCAGGGAAACACTGAAGCTTTCTTT
TRBJ1-3	NA	NA	TRBV6-6	CASSPWEGSAAGSGNTIYF	TGTGCCAGCAGTCCCTGGGAGGGGTCCGCCGCGGGGTCTGGAAACACCATATATTTT
TRBJ1-6	NA	NA	TRBV7-8	CASSPSPGGGVSPLHF	TGTGCCAGCAGCCCATCCCCTGGAGGGGGGGTTTCACCCCTCCACTTT
TRBJ2-1	TRBD1	NA	TRBV2	CASSEAGGQGAVWDEQFF	TGTGCCAGCAGTGAAGCTGGGGGACAGGGGGCGGTATGGGATGAGCAGTTCTTC
TRBJ1-3	NA	NA	TRBV5-4	CASSSAPERTGNTIYF	TGTGCCAGCAGCTCGGCCCCAGAAAGGACTGGAAACACCATATATTTT
TRBJ2-7	TRBD1	NA	TRBV7-9	CASSSTGTGVEEQYF	TGTGCCAGCAGCTCAACCGGGACAGGGGTGGAGGAGCAGTACTTC
TRBJ1-5	TRBD1	NA	TRBV9	CASNPRGAGGSQPQHF	TGTGCCAGCAACCCCCGGGGGGCAGGGGGAAGTCAGCCCCAGCATTTT
TRBJ1-1	NA	NA	TRBV18	CASSPQETDEAFF	TGTGCCAGCTCACCACAGGAGACAGATGAAGCTTTCTTT
TRBJ2-7	TRBD1	NA	TRBV6-5	CASSWGDRLVNEQYF	TGTGCCAGCAGTTGGGGGGACAGGTTGGTCAACGAGCAGTACTTC
TRBJ2-1	NA	NA	TRBV27	CASSLGAYNEQFF	TGTGCCAGCAGTTTGGGCGCATACAATGAGCAGTTCTTC
TRBJ1-5	TRBD1	NA	TRBV6-5	CASSRDRPQHF	TGTGCCAGCAGCCGGGACAGGCCCCAGCATTTT
TRBJ2-3	NA	NA	TRBV7-9	CASSLDRTAGSTDTQYF	TGTGCCAGCAGCTTAGATCGGACAGCAGGGAGCACAGATACGCAGTATTTT
TRBJ2-1	TRBD2	NA	TRBV6-5	CASSFRGEGARNEQFF	TGTGCCAGCAGTTTTCGGGGGGAAGGGGCTCGGAATGAGCAGTTCTTC
TRBJ1-6	NA	NA	TRBV19	CASSDRYNSPLHF	TGTGCCAGTAGTGACAGATATAATTCACCCCTCCACTTT